The 13 T cell receptor delta chains presented below share a single source sample, sequenced in a study of gamma-delta chains in newborns, infants, children. TCRdb re-called the reads via CATT. This table holds fewer than 4,500 delta-chain clones, 0.6% to 0.7% found once. The sequenced material came from blood. The receptor source for this set is a child who was a newborn, infant or young child, either healthy, febrile or measles-vaccinated (not recorded which).

In this sample, this clone turned up a few times. Since a far larger clone is one base different, this is likely a read error. The genes are TRDV2 and TRDJ2; 10 nucleotides line up with TRDD3. Germline V gene lookup returns CDR1 GEAIGNYY and CDR2 EKD. The length of the CDR3 is 19 residues. The ends lost 0 bases at V and 4 bases at J; junction bases unmatched: 13. CDR3 amino acids: CACDTVHGRGIRETAQLFF. CDR3 nucleotides: TGTGCCTGTGACACCGTTCATGGCCGGGGGATACGCGAGACAGCACAACTCTTCTTT.

This clone is large within its sample. A single base separates this from a much larger clone, so it may be a read error. The genes are TRDV2 and TRDJ1, with TRDD3 identical over 8 bases. V lost 3 bases to trimming and J lost 0 bases; unmatched junction nucleotides: 2. Germline V CDR1 and CDR2: GEAIGNYY, EKD. CDR3 size: 14 residues. CDR3 DNA: TGTGCCTGTGACCTACTGGGGGACACCGATAAACTCATCTTT. Encoded protein: CACDLLGDTDKLIF.

This clone rates as medium-sized (0.01 to 0.1%). The sample holds other DNA sequences that translate to the same CDR3. The chain couples TRDV2 to TRDJ2; TRDD3 matches at 10 bases. V dropped 0 bases and J dropped 0; count of bases not matched to a gene: 3. Germline CDR1 is GEAIGNYY and CDR2 is EKD. The CDR3 is 17 amino acids. The chain's CDR3 is CACDTLGDRALTAQLFF. The DNA of the CDR3 is TGTGCCTGTGACACCCTGGGGGATAGAGCTTTGACAGCACAACTCTTCTTT.

This clone has just a few counts. The protein TCRdb gives is from a much larger clone and does not agree with this DNA's translation at residue 15, likely a read error; the protein shown here comes from the DNA. The chain carries TRDV2 and TRDJ3, with 13 bases that match TRDD3. This CDR3 is 20 amino acids long. The germline CDR1 and CDR2 sequences are GEAIGNYY and EKD. The CDR3 coding sequence is TGTGCCTGTGACACCGCTCCACTGGGGGATACGTCCTGGGACGCCCGACAGATGTTTTTC. It codes for CACDTAPLGDTSWDARQMFF.

In regard to this clone: A far larger clone is only one base removed, so a read error is likely. The chain joins TRDV2 to TRDJ3, with TRDD3 matching over 7 bases. After removal of 0 bases from V and 0 bases from J, the junction contained 13 bases not matched to a gene. Per germline, CDR1 GEAIGNYY and CDR2 EKD. The CDR3 is 21 residues long. The CDR3 bases are TGTGCCTGTGACACCGGCTCTACTGAGGGATACTTCTCCTGGGACACCCGACAGATGTTTTTC. Translated: CACDTGSTEGYFSWDTRQMFF.

Of note for this clone: A far bigger clonotype differs at one base, so this is likely a read error. In the same sample, other DNA sequences code for this CDR3. V is TRDV2 and J is TRDJ2; D may be TRDD3 (6 bases). The CDR3 has 16 residues. Germline-derived CDR1 and CDR2 are GEAIGNYY and EKD. As DNA, the CDR3 is TGTGCCTGTGACACCGCGGGGATTACTACTACAGCACAGCTCTTCTTT. It codes for CACDTAGITTTAQLFF.

There are a few counts of this clone. This probably arose from a read error, given a far larger clone one base away. The rearrangement links TRDV2 to TRDJ3; 7 nucleotides match TRDD3. Matching the DNA to germline supplied the J gene, which TCRdb does not give. The trim removed 1 base at V and 1 base at J, leaving 0 bases unmatched. This CDR3 region has 16 residues. CDR1 and CDR2 (germline): GEAIGNYY, EKD. DNA of the CDR3: TGTGCCTGTGACACTGGGGGATCCTGGGACACCCGACAGATGTTTTTC. It is translated as CACDTGGSWDTRQMFF.

About this clone: A far larger clone is one base from this, pointing to a likely read error. Different DNA sequences within this sample yield the same CDR3. J is TRDJ3 and V is TRDV2; TRDD3 matches 9 bases. V was clipped by 4 bases and J by 0 bases; unmatched bases: 6. This CDR3 comprises 18 residues. CDR1 and CDR2 from the germline V gene are GEAIGNYY and EKD. This CDR3 reads CACDVLGESSWDTRQMFF. In DNA form, the CDR3 reads TGTGCCTGTGATGTACTGGGGGAGAGCTCCTGGGACACCCGACAGATGTTTTTC.

This clone was detected only a few times. A read error likely explains why the TCRdb protein, taken from a much larger clone, differs from this DNA's translation at residue 10; the protein shown is translated from the DNA. This CDR3 reads CAASRGNPRGPTDKLIF. For the CDR3, the DNA is TGTGCAGCAAGCAGGGGCAACCCTCGGGGCCCCACCGATAAACTCATCTTT. The chain joins TRAV29/DV5 to TRDJ1; D uncertain. The CDR3 is 17 amino acids. Germline V gene sequence: CDR1 NSMFDY, CDR2 ISSIKDK. V lost 1 base to trimming and J lost 1 base, with 20 bases between them.

This clone occurred a few times. CDR3: CALGKSFSTGAALTAQLFF. The CDR3 DNA sequence: TGTGCTCTTGGGAAAAGCTTTTCTACTGGGGCCGCTTTGACAGCACAACTCTTCTTT. This rearrangement joins TRDV1 to TRDJ2; TRDD3 matches 7 bases. The CDR3 consists of 19 residues. The V gene's germline CDR1 is TSWWSYY and CDR2 QGS. Trimming at V came to 5 bases and at J to 0 bases, leaving 15 bases not matched to a gene.

Concerning this clone: TCRdb has a much larger clone's protein, which differs at residue 6 from the translation of this DNA, likely because of a read error; what is shown is the protein translated from the DNA. The rearrangement links TRDV2 to TRDJ2; 8 bases line up with TRDD3. The J segment lost 0 bases and the V segment lost 0 bases, leaving 2 bases of the junction unmatched. The CDR3 is 16 amino acids. Germline-derived CDR1 and CDR2 are GEAIGNYY and EKD. This CDR3 reads CACDTSGDTLTAQLFF. As DNA, the CDR3 is TGTGCCTGTGACACCTCGGGGGATACTTTGACAGCACAACTCTTCTTT.

In its sample, this clone is large (0.1 to 1%). Other nucleotide sequences from this sample produce the same CDR3. The rearrangement uses TRDV2 and TRDJ3, with 9 bases matching TRDD3. The CDR3 sequence is 18 residues long. Germline CDR1 GEAIGNYY, CDR2 EKD. After removal of 3 bases from V and 2 bases from J, the junction contained 7 bases not matched to a gene. The DNA for the CDR3 is TGTGCCTGTGACGTACTGGGGGAGATAACCTGGGACACCCGACAGATGTTTTTC. This encodes CACDVLGEITWDTRQMFF.

This clone was recorded a few times. This DNA's translation and the protein TCRdb lists, from a much larger clone, do not match at residue 11, likely due to a read error; the protein shown is translated from the DNA. The gene calls are TRDV2 and TRDJ3; possible D gene TRDD3, 5 bases. The V end was cut by 1 base, the J end by 5 bases, with 17 bases between. Germline lookup yields CDR1 GEAIGNYY and CDR2 EKD. This CDR3 is built from 18 residues. As DNA, the CDR3 is TGTGCCTGTGACACGGCTGGGACCCTTTCCCGGGACACCCGACAGATGTTTTTC. It yields the protein CACDTAGTLSRDTRQMFF.